These 17 T cell receptor beta chains share one sample of origin, sequenced in a study of cytomegalovirus exposure and HLA in healthy donors. Use of 60 Vbeta and 13 Jbeta primers characterized the PCR. Here immunoSEQ multiplex PCR was the method, and the copy in TCRdb shows in-frame clones only, minus some. Among some 170,000 clones listed, roughly 76% were seen once. The sequenced material came from PBMCs. Source of these receptors: a woman aged 45-65 years in good health and CMV-seronegative.

The V and J genes are TRBV6-1 and TRBJ1-2; 8 bases agree with TRBD1. Germline V gene data show CDR1 as MNHNS and CDR2 as SASEGT. J was trimmed by 0 bases and V by 7 bases; bases with no gene match: 7. This CDR3 is 15 amino acids long. The CDR3 loop reads CASTDRGFTNYGYTF. The CDR3 DNA reads TGTGCCAGCACCGACAGGGGATTTACTAACTATGGCTACACCTTC.

The V gene is TRBV2, the J gene TRBJ2-1; 9 bases agree with TRBD2. The germline gives CDR1 SNHLY, CDR2 FYNNEI. J gave up 5 bases and V 3 bases, and 5 bases lay outside the gene matches. This CDR3 spans 15 amino acids. In nucleotides, the CDR3 is TGTGCCAGCAGTGATAGGACTAGCGTAAACAATGAGCAGTTCTTC. Its protein product is CASSDRTSVNNEQFF.

This clone was found a few times. The rearrangement joins TRBV30 to TRBJ2-5; weak D call: TRBD2 (5 bases). The V gene's germline CDR1 is GTSNPN and CDR2 SVGIG (reference sequence). This CDR3 is built from 11 residues. Trimming took 4 bases from V and 3 from J, leaving 6 bases between them. The CDR3 spells CAWNGEETQYF. The CDR3 DNA reads TGTGCCTGGAACGGGGAAGAGACCCAGTACTTC.

In this sample, this clone turned up a few times. The rearrangement uses TRBV28 and TRBJ1-2; no clear D gene. The CDR3 runs to 14 residues. Germline CDR1 MDHEN, CDR2 SYDVKM. Trimming removed 0 bases at V and 1 base at J, with 6 bases between. For the CDR3, the DNA is TGTGCCAGCAGTTTATGGGGCAGTAACTATGGCTACACCTTC. This codes for CASSLWGSNYGYTF.

The V gene is TRBV13, the J gene TRBJ1-4; no clear D. The V and J ends lost 2 bases and 4 bases respectively, with 11 bases between them. This CDR3 region has 15 residues. Germline V lookup: CDR1 PRHDT, CDR2 FYEKMQ (reference sequence). The DNA for the CDR3 is TGTGCCAGCAGCTTATTGTCGGGGAATAATGAAAAACTGTTTTTT. The encoded protein is CASSLLSGNNEKLFF.

The gene calls are TRBV14 and TRBJ2-3; 13 nucleotides align to TRBD2. Germline trimming cut 4 bases from V and 4 bases from J; bases unmatched to any gene: 2. The CDR3 is 15 residues long. Germline V gene lookup returns CDR1 SGHDN and CDR2 FVKESK. The DNA of the CDR3 is TGTGCCAGCAGCCCCGGACTAGCGGGGGCAGATACGCAGTATTTT. This encodes CASSPGLAGADTQYF.

The chain joins TRBV6-1 to TRBJ1-2; 9 bases are shared with TRBD1. The CDR3 totals 13 residues. CDR1 and CDR2 from the germline V gene are MNHNS and SASEGT. With 6 bases clipped from V and 5 bases from J, the junction kept 4 bases outside the gene matches. CDR3 sequence: CASRRDRAYGYTF. Written as DNA, the CDR3 is TGTGCCAGCAGGCGGGACAGGGCTTATGGCTACACCTTC.

The chain combines TRBV6-1 with TRBJ1-5; TRBD1 matches at 8 bases. This CDR3 is built from 14 residues. From germline, CDR1 is MNHNS and CDR2 SASEGT. The ends lost 7 bases at V and 7 bases at J; junction bases unmatched: 9. The CDR3, as DNA: TGTGCCAGCACCCTAGGACAGGGCCGCCAGCCCCAGCATTTT. Translating gives CASTLGQGRQPQHF.

The chain joins TRBV4-3 to TRBJ2-7; 7 bases match TRBD1. CDR1 is LGHNA, CDR2 YSLEER, per germline. Germline trimming cut 2 bases from V and 4 bases from J; bases unmatched to any gene: 8. This CDR3 spans 15 amino acids. Here the CDR3 DNA reads TGCGCCAGCAGCCAACACAGGGACAGCGCGTACGAGCAGTACTTC. This encodes CASSQHRDSAYEQYF.

The genes are TRBV4-3 and TRBJ2-1; D perhaps matches TRBD1 (5 bases). Trimming removed 1 base from V and 8 bases from J, with 15 bases in between. The CDR3 sequence is 15 residues long. Germline-derived CDR1 and CDR2 are LGHNA and YSLEER. The CDR3 DNA follows: TGCGCCAGCAGCCAAGGCTTCTCAGGGATCGATGAGCAGTTCTTC. Its protein is CASSQGFSGIDEQFF.

In this sample, this clone turned up a few times. The junction does not match germline at one end; this may be a read error. The chain links TRBV7-9 to TRBJ1-4; D is possibly TRBD1 (6 bases). Judging by the DNA end, TRBJ2-2 fits better; the J call may be wrong. Germline V gene sequence: CDR1 SEHNR, CDR2 FQNEAQ (reference sequence). The CDR3 extends over 12 amino acids. The CDR3 DNA follows: TGTTCCAGCAGCTTAGGGGGAGGGGAGCTGTTTTTT. Translated: CSSSLGGGELFF.

The V call is TRBV2, the J call TRBJ2-7; D might be TRBD1 (6 bases). This CDR3 has 14 amino acids. Per germline, CDR1 SNHLY and CDR2 FYNNEI. Trimming shortened V by 9 bases and J by 3 bases, and 18 bases separated the two germline ends. The CDR3 nucleotides read TGTGCCAGTCAAGCCCAGGGGTGGAACTACGAGCAGTACTTC. As protein: CASQAQGWNYEQYF.

The J gene is TRBJ2-7, the V gene TRBV7-9, with TRBD1 identical over 7 bases. Unmatched junction bases numbered 5, after V lost 3 bases and J lost 6 bases. The CDR3 totals 13 residues. The germline gives CDR1 SEHNR, CDR2 FQNEAQ (reference sequence). The DNA of the CDR3 is TGTGCCAGCAGCTTTACAGGGGCTACCGAGCAGTACTTC. It specifies CASSFTGATEQYF. The whole variable domain, filled in from reference TRBV7-9 and TRBJ2-7, reads DTGVSQNPRHKITKRGQNVTFRCDPISEHNRLYWYRQTLGQGPEFLTYFQNEAQLEKSRLLSDRFSAERPKGSFSTLEIQRTEQGDSAMYLCASSFTGATEQYFGPGTRLTVT.

This sequence joins TRBV5-5 and TRBJ1-1; D is ambiguous. V lost 0 bases, J lost 1 base, and 7 bases lay in between. The CDR3 runs to 14 residues. In germline, CDR1 is SGHKS, CDR2 YYEKEE (reference sequence). The CDR3 is CASSLARGNTEAFF. The CDR3 nucleotides read TGTGCCAGCAGCTTGGCCCGGGGGAACACTGAAGCTTTCTTT.

This rearrangement joins TRBV9 to TRBJ2-3, with 11 positions matching TRBD2. The CDR3 covers 17 residues. Trimming took 1 base from V and 3 from J; bases not matched to a gene: 7. CDR1 SGDLS and CDR2 YYNGEE come from the germline V gene. For the CDR3, the DNA is TGTGCCAGCAGCGTAACGAGCAGACTAGCGGGAACAGATACGCAGTATTTT. This gives the protein CASSVTSRLAGTDTQYF.

This chain joins TRBV6-6 and TRBJ1-5; 7 bases agree with TRBD1. V shed 4 bases and J 0 bases; nucleotides not matched to a gene: 6. Germline-derived CDR1 and CDR2 are MNHNY and SVGAGI (reference sequence). The CDR3 consists of 16 residues. DNA for the CDR3: TGTGCCAGCAGTTCCGGGACAGTCAATAGCAATCAGCCCCAGCATTTT. Its protein is CASSSGTVNSNQPQHF.

J is TRBJ2-5 and V is TRBV28; 8 bases align to TRBD1. V shed 4 bases and J 2 bases; nucleotides not matched to a gene: 9. This CDR3 region has 16 residues. Germline-derived CDR1 and CDR2 are MDHEN and SYDVKM. CDR3 bases: TGTGCCAGCAGTTCCTTGGGACAGGTTCAGCAAGAGACCCAGTACTTC. It is translated as CASSSLGQVQQETQYF.